This record looks at one T cell receptor beta chain sequence and its context. This specimen comes from a study of blood T cell repertoires in COVID-19. In the original workflow: Estimates of nucleated cell counts were drawn from the amplification of reference gene primers. Measured with immunoSEQ multiplex PCR; TCRdb has only the in-frame clones, and not every one. V, J and clone size derive from that table, while D and trimming were established from the DNA sequence. The sample yields around 250,000 clones, around 87% seen once. Germline V CDR1 and CDR2: SGHDN, FVKESK. The ends were cut back, 3 bases at V and 9 bases at J, with 14 bases in the middle. This CDR3 is 13 amino acids long.

This TCR was sampled from a man younger than 35 with active or convalescent COVID-19. The gene calls are TRBV14 and TRBJ2-5; D is unclear. What was sequenced was peripheral blood. CDR3 DNA: TGTGCCAGCAGCCAGGCCCTCGGGTTGGCCCAGTACTTC. Translating it yields CASSQALGLAQYF.